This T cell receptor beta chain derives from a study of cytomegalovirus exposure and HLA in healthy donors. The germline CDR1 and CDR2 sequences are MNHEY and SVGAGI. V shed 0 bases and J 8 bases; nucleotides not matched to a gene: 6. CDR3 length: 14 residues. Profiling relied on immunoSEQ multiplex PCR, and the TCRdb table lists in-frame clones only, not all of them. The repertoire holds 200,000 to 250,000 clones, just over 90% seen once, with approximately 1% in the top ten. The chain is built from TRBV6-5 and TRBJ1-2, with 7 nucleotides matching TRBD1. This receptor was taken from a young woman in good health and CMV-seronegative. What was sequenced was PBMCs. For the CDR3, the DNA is TGTGCCAGCAGTTACTCGACAGGGTTGGGGGGCTACACCTTC. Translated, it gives CASSYSTGLGGYTF.